This entry features one T cell receptor (beta chain) sequence. No antigen is known for it. The data belong to a study of T-cell reconstitution after alpha-beta-depleted transplantation in children. Whole-study findings and limits: T-cell counts and diversity at one year post-transplant came mainly from newly produced T cells.

The CDR3 totals 17 residues. Losses at the gene ends were 4 bases for V and 4 bases for J; bases not matched to a gene: 13. Germline-derived CDR1 and CDR2 are SGDLS and YYNGEE. Unique molecular identifiers were built into the TCRbeta library. Using its own MiXCR run on the PCR reads, TCRdb lists one record per CDR3 protein. The sample has fewer than 250,000 distinct CDR3 sequences, approximately 15% seen once. Material: PBMCs, mostly from graft donor cells, obtained 360 days after TCRalphabeta/CD19-depleted stem cell transplant. This chain joins TRBV9 and TRBJ2-1, with 8 bases matching TRBD2. The sequence was collected from a male patient between 2 and 10 years old who had a stem cell transplant for acute lymphoblastic leukemia, so the T cells may come from the graft donor. The DNA for the CDR3 is TGTGCCAGCAGCCACCCCCTGAGTGGCGGGGGGTACAATGAGCAGTTCTTC. Its translation: CASSHPLSGGGYNEQFF.